The 5 T cell receptor beta chains below all came from one sample that was sequenced in a study of PD-1 blockade in classical Hodgkin lymphoma. Here immunoSEQ multiplex PCR was the method, and the copy in TCRdb shows in-frame clones only, minus some. This sample has around 99,000 clones; roughly four fifths occur once, and the top ten carry less than 20%. Brentuximab vedotin exposure varied, and every patient relapsed after autologous stem cell transplantation. The sequences come from peripheral blood mononuclear cells (PBMCs), collected before the second cycle of nivolumab. These receptor sequences come from a human donor with classical Hodgkin lymphoma.

V gene TRBV2 combines with J gene TRBJ1-1; 7 positions match TRBD1. V was pared by 7 bases and J by 5 bases, with 7 bases of the junction left unmatched. CDR3 size: 13 residues. Germline V gene sequence: CDR1 SNHLY, CDR2 FYNNEI. The CDR3 DNA reads as TGTGCCAGCATTGACAGGGTGGGGACTGAAGCTTTCTTT. Translated, it gives CASIDRVGTEAFF.

The rearrangement joins TRBV7-9 to TRBJ2-2; D remains unclear. The CDR3 sequence is 14 residues long. Germline CDR1 reads SEHNR; CDR2 reads FQNEAQ (reference sequence). V was pared by 2 bases and J by 4 bases, with 8 bases between. CDR3 sequence (DNA): TGTGCCAGCAGCTTACGCGAACTCACCGGGGAGCTGTTTTTT. Translated, it gives CASSLRELTGELFF.

V usage is TRBV7-9 and J usage is TRBJ2-1; 12 bases are a match to TRBD2. Trimming cost V 1 base and J 5 bases; bases outside gene matches: 12. Germline CDR1 and CDR2: SEHNR and FQNEAQ (reference sequence). This CDR3 is built from 19 residues. CDR3 amino acids: CASSLGETSGRDVHNEQFF. The CDR3 DNA sequence: TGTGCCAGCAGCTTAGGGGAGACTAGCGGGAGAGATGTGCACAATGAGCAGTTCTTC.

The gene calls are TRBV25-1 and TRBJ2-7; weak D call: TRBD2 (5 bases). Trimming took off 4 bases at V and 3 bases at J, with 13 bases between the two ends. Germline CDR1 and CDR2: MGHDK and SYGVNS. The CDR3 length is 14 residues. CDR3 DNA: TGTGCCAGCAGTGGGCCTAGCAGAAACTACGAGCAGTACTTC. This translates into CASSGPSRNYEQYF.

The chain combines TRBV19 with TRBJ1-1; no clear D. Looked up from germline, CDR1 is LNHDA and CDR2 is SQIVND (reference sequence). Between the trimmed V and J ends, which lost 1 base and 0 bases, there was a span of 9 bases. The length of the CDR3 is 15 residues. The CDR3 protein is CASSIGAHMNTEAFF. CDR3 in DNA: TGTGCCAGTAGTATAGGGGCACACATGAACACTGAAGCTTTCTTT.